Here is one T cell receptor beta chain with its context. No antigen is known for it. The data originate from a study of cytomegalovirus exposure and HLA in healthy donors. Whole-study context: Samples from HLA-typed donors yielded around 85 million unique TCRs in an early data release. Study-wide results and limits: A link between a missense DCLRE1C variant and TCR beta V- and J-gene trimming emerged from a later analysis. Association with HLA alleles at 0.05 false discovery rate was found for 17,000 or so TCR beta sequences in a later analysis. Earlier findings revealed that most TCR beta V segments proved productive either about 87% or about 30% of the time.

The CDR3 length is 15 residues. CDR1 and CDR2 from the germline V gene are SGHTA and FQGNSA. V was shortened by 2 bases and J by 0 bases, with 11 bases between the two germline ends. It was with 60 Vbeta and 13 Jbeta primers that the PCR ran. TCRdb's copy holds only in-frame clones and misses some; the assay was immunoSEQ multiplex PCR. The repertoire includes around 90,000 clones, 70% to 85% of them detected once, and 9% to 12% sits in the top ten. The sequenced material came from PBMCs. The sequence was collected from a human donor in good health. V usage is TRBV7-2 and J usage is TRBJ2-7; D perhaps matches TRBD2 (5 bases). The DNA of the CDR3 is TGTGCCAGCAGCTTAAACGGAGCGGCCTCCTACGAGCAGTACTTC. The encoded protein is CASSLNGAASYEQYF.